This TCR beta chain is drawn from a study of breast tumors, draining lymph nodes, adjacent tissues. Breast cancer patients provided tissue from their axillary draining lymph nodes. In this sample, this clonotype turned up many times. Its specificity is unknown. The germline V gene has CDR1 MNHEY and CDR2 SVGEGT. There are 14 residues in the CDR3. J gave up 2 bases and V 4 bases, and 3 bases lay outside the gene matches. General study points: Luminal-like breast cancer showed significantly higher tumor–nontumor repertoire similarity than basal-like. Tumors had less TCR diversity than lymph nodes, more than nontumor tissue. Data fit most tumor T cells coming from lymph node, expanding in tumor.

TCRdb independently ran MiXCR on the multiplex PCR reads; one entry per CDR3 protein. Of 160,000 or so distinct CDR3 sequences listed, roughly 35% were seen once; the top ten hold about 3.8%. This clonotype originated in a female donor with breast cancer. Some clones in this sample may be carry-over from other donors' samples. The gene calls are TRBV6-2 or TRBV6-3 and TRBJ1-2, with 8 nucleotides matching TRBD1. Sequencing was carried out using axillary lymph node tissue. The CDR3 nucleotides read TGTGCCAGCAGTTTCTCAGGGGGCAACTATGGCTACACCTTC. Its protein is CASSFSGGNYGYTF.